The following is a T cell receptor (beta chain) sequence with its context. The data were taken from a study of cytomegalovirus exposure and HLA in healthy donors. It was with 60 Vbeta and 13 Jbeta primers that the PCR ran. Generated by immunoSEQ multiplex PCR, the TCRdb table keeps only in-frame clones and is missing some. The sample gives more than 200,000 clones, roughly 80% of which show up once; about a sixth is in the top ten. Germline V lookup: CDR1 SGHAT, CDR2 FQDESV (reference sequence). The CDR3 has 12 residues. Trimming removed 5 bases from V and 3 bases from J, with 8 bases in between. The specimen was PBMCs. This chain joins TRBV11-1 and TRBJ2-7; tentative D call: TRBD1 (6 bases). The sequence was obtained from a man in his forties in good health and CMV-seronegative. In DNA form, the CDR3 reads TGTGCCAGCAGCCTCAGGGGCTACGAGCAGTACTTC. Protein: CASSLRGYEQYF.